These 12 T cell receptor beta chains originate from one sample sequenced in a study of T cells in Graves' hyperthyroidism and ophthalmopathy. Amplification targeted TCR beta CDR3 regions from RNA transcripts. Primed by the HTBI set, a first-round RT-PCR was run on the TCR CDR3. TCRdb re-called the multiplex PCR reads with MiXCR, one entry per CDR3 protein. The table shows some 350,000 distinct CDR3 sequences, with around 15% occurring only once. The material sequenced was blood. The receptors here all came from a woman in her sixties with Graves' ophthalmopathy.

This clonotype has at least ten counts. The chain's CDR3 is CASILREADTQYF. The CDR3 coding sequence is TGTGCCAGCATTCTCCGGGAGGCAGATACGCAGTATTTT. This chain connects TRBV7-4 to TRBJ2-3, with 7 bases matching TRBD2. Germline V CDR1 and CDR2: SGHVT, SQSDAQ. J was trimmed by 4 bases and V by 7 bases; bases with no gene match: 5. This CDR3 spans 13 amino acids. The full variable domain, its missing parts supplied by reference TRBV7-4 and TRBJ2-3, is GAGVSQSPRYKVAKRGRDVALRCDSISGHVTLYWYRQTLGQGSEVLTYSQSDAQRDKSGRPSGRFSAERPERSVSTLKIQRTEQGDSAVYLCASILREADTQYFGPGTRLTVL.

The table lists this clonotype with a few counts. The CDR3 spells CASTPGLSARSTEAFF. The CDR3 DNA follows: TGTGCCAGCACCCCCGGTTTGTCCGCCCGGAGCACTGAAGCTTTCTTT. The chain recombines TRBV6-1 with TRBJ1-1; D is unresolved. Per germline, CDR1 MNHNS and CDR2 SASEGT. This CDR3 contains 16 residues. Trimming left V 7 bases short and J 4 bases short, with 22 bases between.

This clonotype was seen ten or more times. This CDR3 reads CASSRTSGTEQFF. The CDR3 nucleotides are TGTGCCAGCAGCCGGACTAGTGGGACTGAGCAGTTCTTC. The genes are TRBV11-2 and TRBJ2-1; 7 bases align to TRBD2. The CDR3 totals 13 residues. Trimming at V came to 5 bases and at J to 9 bases, leaving 7 bases not matched to a gene. Germline V gene data show CDR1 as SGHAT and CDR2 as FQNNGV.

The table lists this clonotype with many counts. The J gene is TRBJ2-3, the V gene TRBV9; 10 bases are shared with TRBD2. This CDR3 has 15 residues. CDR1 and CDR2 from the germline V gene are SGDLS and YYNGEE. The J segment lost 4 bases and the V segment lost 1 base, leaving 3 bases of the junction unmatched. CDR3 bases: TGTGCCAGCAGCGTAAGGCTAGCGGGAGCAGATACGCAGTATTTT. Protein: CASSVRLAGADTQYF. Filled out from reference TRBV9 and TRBJ2-3, the complete variable domain reads DSGVTQTPKHLITATGQRVTLRCSPRSGDLSVYWYQQSLDQGLQFLIQYYNGEERAKGNILERFSAQQFPDLHSELNLSSLELGDSALYFCASSVRLAGADTQYFGPGTRLTVL.

Ten or more counts support this clonotype. The chain combines TRBV12-3 or TRBV12-4 with TRBJ2-3; 13 nucleotides agree with TRBD2. Germline trimming cut 7 bases from V and 3 bases from J; bases unmatched to any gene: 13. This CDR3 is built from 18 residues. DNA of the CDR3: TGTGCCAGCACCAAACTAGCGGGAGGGCTGAGTGGAACAGATACGCAGTATTTT. It translates to CASTKLAGGLSGTDTQYF.

The chain carries TRBV5-1 and TRBJ2-1; the D is unclear. V lost 8 bases and J 3 bases, leaving 18 bases between the germline ends. Germline CDR1 SGHRS, CDR2 YFSETQ. The CDR3 is 15 amino acids. This CDR3 is CARDAAPLFYNEQFF. In nucleotides, the CDR3 is TGCGCCAGGGACGCAGCCCCGCTATTCTACAATGAGCAGTTCTTC.

This clonotype was detected ten times or more. V and J are TRBV4-1 and TRBJ2-2; D is perhaps TRBD1 or TRBD2 (5 bases each). The CDR3 is 14 residues long. The germline CDR1 and CDR2 sequences are MGHRA and YSYEKL. V lost 6 bases and J 3 bases, leaving 11 bases between the germline ends. CDR3 coding DNA: TGCGCCAGCAGGTTCGGGGCGGACACCGGGGAGCTGTTTTTT. Translated: CASRFGADTGELFF.

This clonotype was seen at least ten times. An end of the junction differs from the germline gene, which may be a read error. J is TRBJ1-1 and V is TRBV18; TRBD1 is a possible D gene (5 bases). The CDR3 is 13 amino acids. Germline V gene sequence: CDR1 KGHSH, CDR2 LQKENI. The CDR3: CASLGRTNSEAFF. The CDR3 DNA sequence: TGTGCCAGCTTGGGACGGACGAACAGTGAAGCTTTCTTT. Full variable domain (outside the CDR3, taken from reference TRBV18 and TRBJ1-1): NAGVMQNPRHLVRRRGQEARLRCSPMKGHSHVYWYRQLPEEGLKFMVYLQKENIIDESGMPKERFSAEFPKEGPSILRIQQVVRGDSAAYFCASLGRTNSEAFFGQGTRLTVV.

This clonotype was recorded at least ten times. CDR3 DNA: TGTGCCAGCAGCTCGTCCGAAGGGCCCCTCAATGAGCAGTTCTTC. This translates into CASSSSEGPLNEQFF. This sequence joins TRBV5-6 and TRBJ2-1; D remains ambiguous. The CDR3 runs to 15 residues. Deletions cut 3 bases from V and 6 bases from J, with 16 bases between. Germline CDR1 and CDR2: SGHDT and YYEEEE.

This clonotype was seen many times. The chain employs TRBV2 and TRBJ2-7; D is unclear. The CDR3 contains 14 residues. Trimming took off 3 bases at V and 1 base at J, with 10 bases between the two ends. The V gene's germline CDR1 is SNHLY and CDR2 FYNNEI. CDR3 sequence reads: CASSEGFQSYEQYF. The CDR3 DNA sequence: TGTGCCAGCAGTGAGGGTTTTCAGTCCTACGAGCAGTACTTC.

About this clonotype: A single base separates this from a much larger clone, so it may be a read error. The chain combines TRBV9 with TRBJ1-1; D not certain. This CDR3 is 12 amino acids long. Germline CDR1 SGDLS, CDR2 YYNGEE. The germline V and J ends were trimmed by 4 bases and 2 bases, with 6 bases remaining between them. The CDR3, as DNA: TGTGCCAGCAGCATGGGCAACACTGAAGCTTTCTTT. It yields the protein CASSMGNTEAFF.

This rearrangement joins TRBV2 to TRBJ1-4; possibly TRBD1 for D (5 bases). V was clipped by 7 bases and J by 8 bases, with 17 bases between them. The CDR3 has 14 residues. The germline CDR1 and CDR2 sequences are SNHLY and FYNNEI. The CDR3: CASTQSGIGEKLFF. The CDR3 DNA is TGTGCCAGCACCCAGTCAGGGATAGGCGAAAAACTGTTTTTT.